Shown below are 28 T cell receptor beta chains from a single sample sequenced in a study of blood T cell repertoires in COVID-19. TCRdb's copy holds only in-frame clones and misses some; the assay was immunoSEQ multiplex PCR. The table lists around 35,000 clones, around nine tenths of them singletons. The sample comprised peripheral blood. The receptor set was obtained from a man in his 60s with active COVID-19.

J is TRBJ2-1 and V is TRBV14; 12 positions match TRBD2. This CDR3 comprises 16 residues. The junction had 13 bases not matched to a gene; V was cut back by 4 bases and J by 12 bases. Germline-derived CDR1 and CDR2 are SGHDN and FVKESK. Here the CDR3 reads CASSPRLAGANLVQFF. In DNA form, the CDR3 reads TGTGCCAGCAGCCCCAGACTAGCGGGAGCGAATTTAGTGCAGTTCTTC.

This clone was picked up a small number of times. CDR3 region: CSTQHQETQYF. The CDR3 DNA reads TGCAGTACACAGCACCAAGAGACCCAGTACTTC. The V and J genes are TRBV20-1 and TRBJ2-5, with D uncertain. V was shortened by 8 bases and J by 0 bases, with 7 bases between the two germline ends. This CDR3 comprises 11 residues. In germline, CDR1 is DFQATT, CDR2 SNEGSKA (reference sequence).

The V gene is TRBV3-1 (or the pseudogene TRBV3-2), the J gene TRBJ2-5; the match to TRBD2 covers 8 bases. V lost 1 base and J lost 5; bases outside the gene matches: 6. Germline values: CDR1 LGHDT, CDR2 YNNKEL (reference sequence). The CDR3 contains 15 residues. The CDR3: CASSQATGTRETQYF. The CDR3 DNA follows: TGTGCCAGCAGCCAAGCAACCGGGACTAGGGAGACCCAGTACTTC.

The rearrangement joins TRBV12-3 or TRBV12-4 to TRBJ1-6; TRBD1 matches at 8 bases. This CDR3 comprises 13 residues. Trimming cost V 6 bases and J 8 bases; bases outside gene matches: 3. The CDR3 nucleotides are TGTGCCAGCAGGGACAGGGTTGATTCACCCCTCCACTTT. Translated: CASRDRVDSPLHF.

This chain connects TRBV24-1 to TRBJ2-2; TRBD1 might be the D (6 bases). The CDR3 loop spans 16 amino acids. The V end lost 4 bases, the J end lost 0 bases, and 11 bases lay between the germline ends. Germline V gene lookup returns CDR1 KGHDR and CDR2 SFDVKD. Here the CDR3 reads CATSDPTGTNTGELFF. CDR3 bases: TGTGCCACCAGTGACCCTACAGGGACGAACACCGGGGAGCTGTTTTTT.

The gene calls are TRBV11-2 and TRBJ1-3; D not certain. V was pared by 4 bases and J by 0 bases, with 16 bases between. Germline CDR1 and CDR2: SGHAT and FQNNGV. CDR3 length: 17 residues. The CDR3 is CASSYSLGSGSGNTIYF. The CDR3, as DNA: TGTGCCAGCAGCTACTCCCTGGGTTCAGGCTCTGGAAACACCATATATTTT.

The CDR3 DNA reads as TGTGCCAGCAGCCCTACGTTAGCGAGTGAGCAGTTCTTC. Its translation: CASSPTLASEQFF. J is TRBJ2-1 and V is TRBV14; a possible D gene is TRBD2 (5 bases). V lost 4 bases and J 9 bases, leaving 13 bases between the germline ends. CDR3 length: 13 residues. CDR1 and CDR2 (germline): SGHDN, FVKESK.

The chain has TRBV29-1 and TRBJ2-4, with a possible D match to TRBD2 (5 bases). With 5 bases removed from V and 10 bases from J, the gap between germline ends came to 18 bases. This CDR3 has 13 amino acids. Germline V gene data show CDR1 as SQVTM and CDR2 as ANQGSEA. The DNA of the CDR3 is TGCAGCGTTCCGAGTGGTGAGGGCCTAATTCAGTACTTC. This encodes CSVPSGEGLIQYF.

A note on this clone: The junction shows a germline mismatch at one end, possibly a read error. The CDR3 is CASSLDRMGSPLHF. The DNA of the CDR3 is TGCGCCAGCAGTTTGGACAGGATGGGTTCACCCCTCCACTTT. The chain uses TRBV5-1 and TRBJ1-6; 7 nucleotides agree with TRBD1. This CDR3 has 14 residues. The germline CDR1 and CDR2 sequences are SGHRS and YFSETQ.

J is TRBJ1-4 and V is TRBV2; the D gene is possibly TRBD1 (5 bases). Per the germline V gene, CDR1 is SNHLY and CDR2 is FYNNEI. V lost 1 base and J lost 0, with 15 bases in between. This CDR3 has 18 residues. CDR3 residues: CASSEGGISVSTNEKLFF. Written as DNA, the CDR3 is TGTGCCAGCAGTGAAGGGGGCATCTCGGTTTCAACTAATGAAAAACTGTTTTTT.

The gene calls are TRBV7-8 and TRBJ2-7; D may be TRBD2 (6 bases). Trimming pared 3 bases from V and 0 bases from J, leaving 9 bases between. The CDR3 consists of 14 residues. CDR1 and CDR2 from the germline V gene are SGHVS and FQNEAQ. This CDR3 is CASSFVGGSYEQYF. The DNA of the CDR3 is TGTGCCAGCAGCTTTGTGGGAGGCTCCTACGAGCAGTACTTC.

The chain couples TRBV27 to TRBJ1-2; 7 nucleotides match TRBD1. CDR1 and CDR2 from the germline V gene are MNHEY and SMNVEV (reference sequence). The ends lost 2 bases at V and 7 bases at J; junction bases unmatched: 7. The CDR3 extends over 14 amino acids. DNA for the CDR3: TGTGCCAGCAGTTTACGAGGCCAGGGGGTTGGCTACACCTTC. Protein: CASSLRGQGVGYTF.

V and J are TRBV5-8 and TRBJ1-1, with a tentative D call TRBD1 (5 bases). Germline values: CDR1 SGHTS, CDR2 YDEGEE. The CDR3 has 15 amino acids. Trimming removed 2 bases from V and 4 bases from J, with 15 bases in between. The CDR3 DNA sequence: TGTGCCAGCAGCTTCAGGGTCGTGTGGGGCACTGAAGCTTTCTTT. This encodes CASSFRVVWGTEAFF. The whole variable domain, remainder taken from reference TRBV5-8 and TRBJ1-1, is EAGVTQSPTHLIKTRGQQATLRCSPISGHTSVYWYQQALGLGLQFLLWYDEGEERNRGNFPPRFSGRQFPNYSSELNVNALELEDSALYLCASSFRVVWGTEAFFGQGTRLTVV.

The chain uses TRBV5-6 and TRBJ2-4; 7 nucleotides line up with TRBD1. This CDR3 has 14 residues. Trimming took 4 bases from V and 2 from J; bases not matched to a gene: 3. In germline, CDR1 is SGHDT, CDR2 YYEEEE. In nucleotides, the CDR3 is TGTGCCAGCAGCCTACAGGGGTCCAAAAACATTCAGTACTTC. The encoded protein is CASSLQGSKNIQYF.

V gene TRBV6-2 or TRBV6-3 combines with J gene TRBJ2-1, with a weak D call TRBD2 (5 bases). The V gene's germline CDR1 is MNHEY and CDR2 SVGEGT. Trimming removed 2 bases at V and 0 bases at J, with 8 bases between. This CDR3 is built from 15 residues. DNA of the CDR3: TGTGCCAGCAGTTACGCGGGCAGCTCCTACAATGAGCAGTTCTTC. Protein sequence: CASSYAGSSYNEQFF.

CDR3 protein: CASTTGQGLGGELFF. The CDR3 nucleotides are TGCGCCAGCACTACGGGACAGGGTCTCGGCGGGGAGCTGTTTTTT. The chain carries TRBV5-1 and TRBJ2-2; 9 bases agree with TRBD1. The CDR3 consists of 15 residues. Germline CDR1 SGHRS, CDR2 YFSETQ. The ends lost 6 bases at V and 7 bases at J; junction bases unmatched: 10.

Here the CDR3 reads CASSLSASGARTDTQYF. The CDR3 nucleotides are TGTGCCAGCAGCTTATCGGCTAGCGGAGCCCGCACAGATACGCAGTATTTT. V gene TRBV7-8 combines with J gene TRBJ2-3; 7 bases are a match to TRBD2. Trimming took 2 bases from V and 1 from J; bases not matched to a gene: 9. Germline CDR1 SGHVS, CDR2 FQNEAQ. This CDR3 spans 17 amino acids.

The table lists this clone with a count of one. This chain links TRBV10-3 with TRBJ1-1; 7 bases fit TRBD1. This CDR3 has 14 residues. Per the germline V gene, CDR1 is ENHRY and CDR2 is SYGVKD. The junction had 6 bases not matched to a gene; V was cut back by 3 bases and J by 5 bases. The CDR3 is CAISDKGARTEAFF. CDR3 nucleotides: TGTGCCATCAGTGACAAGGGGGCGCGGACTGAAGCTTTCTTT.

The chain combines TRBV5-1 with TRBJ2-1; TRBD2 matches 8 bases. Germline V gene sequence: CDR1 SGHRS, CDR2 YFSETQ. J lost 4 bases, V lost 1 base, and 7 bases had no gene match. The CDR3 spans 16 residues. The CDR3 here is CASSLLPAGVYNEQFF. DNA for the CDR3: TGCGCCAGCAGCTTGTTGCCAGCGGGAGTTTACAATGAGCAGTTCTTC.

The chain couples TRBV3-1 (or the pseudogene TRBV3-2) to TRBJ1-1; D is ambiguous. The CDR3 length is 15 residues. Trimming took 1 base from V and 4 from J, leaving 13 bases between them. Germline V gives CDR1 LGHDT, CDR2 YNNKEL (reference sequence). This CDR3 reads CASSQGLTGGTEAFF. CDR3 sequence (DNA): TGTGCCAGCAGCCAAGGGCTTACGGGTGGCACTGAAGCTTTCTTT.

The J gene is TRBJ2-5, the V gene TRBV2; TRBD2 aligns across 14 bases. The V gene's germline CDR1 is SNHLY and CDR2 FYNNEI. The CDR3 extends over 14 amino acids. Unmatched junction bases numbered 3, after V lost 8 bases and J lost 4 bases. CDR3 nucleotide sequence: TGTGCCAGCCGAGGGACTAGCGGGAGAGAGACCCAGTACTTC. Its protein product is CASRGTSGRETQYF.

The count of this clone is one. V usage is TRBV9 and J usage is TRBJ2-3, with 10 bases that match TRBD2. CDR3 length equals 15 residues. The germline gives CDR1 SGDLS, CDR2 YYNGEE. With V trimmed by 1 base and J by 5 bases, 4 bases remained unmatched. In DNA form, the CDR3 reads TGTGCCAGCAGCGTACTAGCGGGAGATTTAGATACGCAGTATTTT. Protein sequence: CASSVLAGDLDTQYF.

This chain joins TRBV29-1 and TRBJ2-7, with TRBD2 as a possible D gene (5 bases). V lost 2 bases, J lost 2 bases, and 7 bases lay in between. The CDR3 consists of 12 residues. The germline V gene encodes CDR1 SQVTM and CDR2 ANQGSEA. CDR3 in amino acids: CSVELEAYEQYF. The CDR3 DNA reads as TGCAGCGTTGAATTGGAGGCCTACGAGCAGTACTTC.

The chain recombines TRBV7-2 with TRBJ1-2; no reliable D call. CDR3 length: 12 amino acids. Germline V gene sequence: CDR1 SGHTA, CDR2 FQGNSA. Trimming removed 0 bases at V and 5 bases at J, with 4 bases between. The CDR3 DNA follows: TGTGCCAGCAGCTTAGCGCGGTATGGCTACACCTTC. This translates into CASSLARYGYTF.

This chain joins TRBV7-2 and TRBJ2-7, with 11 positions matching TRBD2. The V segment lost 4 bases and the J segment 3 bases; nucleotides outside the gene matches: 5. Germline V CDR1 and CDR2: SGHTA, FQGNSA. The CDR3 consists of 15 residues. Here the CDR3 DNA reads TGTGCCAGCAGCTATATCGGGACTAGCGGCTACGAGCAGTACTTC. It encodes CASSYIGTSGYEQYF.

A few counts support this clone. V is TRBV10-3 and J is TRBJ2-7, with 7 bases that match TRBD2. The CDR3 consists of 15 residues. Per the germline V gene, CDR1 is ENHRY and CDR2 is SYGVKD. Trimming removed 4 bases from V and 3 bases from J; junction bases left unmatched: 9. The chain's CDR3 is CAISVPGGGFYEQYF. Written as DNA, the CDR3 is TGTGCCATCAGTGTGCCGGGAGGAGGATTCTACGAGCAGTACTTC.

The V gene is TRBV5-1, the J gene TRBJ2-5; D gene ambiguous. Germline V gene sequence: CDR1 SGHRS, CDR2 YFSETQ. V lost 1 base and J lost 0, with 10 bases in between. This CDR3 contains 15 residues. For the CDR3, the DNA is TGCGCCAGCAGCTTGTCGGGTTCATACCAAGAGACCCAGTACTTC. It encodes CASSLSGSYQETQYF. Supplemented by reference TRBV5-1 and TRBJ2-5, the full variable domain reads KAGVTQTPRYLIKTRGQQVTLSCSPISGHRSVSWYQQTPGQGLQFLFEYFSETQRNKGNFPGRFSGRQFSNSRSEMNVSTLELGDSALYLCASSLSGSYQETQYFGPGTRLLVL.

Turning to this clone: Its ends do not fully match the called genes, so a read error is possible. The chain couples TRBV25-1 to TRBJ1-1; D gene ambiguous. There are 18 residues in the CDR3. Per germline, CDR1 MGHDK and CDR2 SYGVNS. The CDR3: CASSEYPYREMLKTEAFF. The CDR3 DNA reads TGTGCCAGCAGTGAATATCCCTACCGGGAGATGCTGAAAACTGAAGCTTTCTTT.